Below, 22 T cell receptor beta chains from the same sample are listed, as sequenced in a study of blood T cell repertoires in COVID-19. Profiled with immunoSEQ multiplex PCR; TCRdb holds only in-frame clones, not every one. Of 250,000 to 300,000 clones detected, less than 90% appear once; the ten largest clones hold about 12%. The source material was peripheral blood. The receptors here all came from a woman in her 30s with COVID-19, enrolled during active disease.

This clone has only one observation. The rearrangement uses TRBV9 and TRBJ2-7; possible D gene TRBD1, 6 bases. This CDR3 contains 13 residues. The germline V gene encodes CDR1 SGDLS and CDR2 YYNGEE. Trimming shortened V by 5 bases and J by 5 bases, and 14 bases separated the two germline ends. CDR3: CASSETGINEQYF. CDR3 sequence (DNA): TGTGCCAGCAGTGAAACAGGGATCAACGAGCAGTACTTC.

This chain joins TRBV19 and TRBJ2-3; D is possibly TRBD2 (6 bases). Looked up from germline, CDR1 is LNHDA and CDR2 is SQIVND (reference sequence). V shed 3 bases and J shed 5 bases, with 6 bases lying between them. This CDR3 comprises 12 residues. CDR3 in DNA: TGTGCCAGTAGTATGGGGGGAGATACGCAGTATTTT. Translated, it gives CASSMGGDTQYF.

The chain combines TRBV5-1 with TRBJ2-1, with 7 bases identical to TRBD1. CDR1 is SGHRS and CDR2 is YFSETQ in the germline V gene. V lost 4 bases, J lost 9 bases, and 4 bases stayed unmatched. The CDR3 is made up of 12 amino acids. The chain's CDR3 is CASSTTGVEQFF. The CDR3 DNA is TGCGCCAGCAGCACTACAGGGGTTGAGCAGTTCTTC.

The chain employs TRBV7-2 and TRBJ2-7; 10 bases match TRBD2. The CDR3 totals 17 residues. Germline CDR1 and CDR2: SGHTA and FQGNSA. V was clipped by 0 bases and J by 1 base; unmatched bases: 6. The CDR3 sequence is CASSLAPSGGSSYEQYF. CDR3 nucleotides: TGTGCCAGCAGCTTAGCCCCTAGCGGGGGTTCGTCCTACGAGCAGTACTTC.

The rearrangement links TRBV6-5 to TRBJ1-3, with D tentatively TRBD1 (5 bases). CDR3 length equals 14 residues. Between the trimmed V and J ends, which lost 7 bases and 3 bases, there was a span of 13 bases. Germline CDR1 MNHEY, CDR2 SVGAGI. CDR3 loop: CASKGQGGGNTIYF. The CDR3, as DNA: TGTGCCAGCAAGGGTCAGGGCGGTGGAAACACCATATATTTT.

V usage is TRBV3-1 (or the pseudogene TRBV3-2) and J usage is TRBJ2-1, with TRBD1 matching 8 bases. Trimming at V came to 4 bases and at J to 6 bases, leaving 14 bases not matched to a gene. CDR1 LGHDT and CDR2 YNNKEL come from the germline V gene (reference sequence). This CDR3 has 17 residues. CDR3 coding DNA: TGTGCCAGCAGCCGTACCCGGACAGGGAGGATAGTCAATGAGCAGTTCTTC. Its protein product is CASSRTRTGRIVNEQFF.

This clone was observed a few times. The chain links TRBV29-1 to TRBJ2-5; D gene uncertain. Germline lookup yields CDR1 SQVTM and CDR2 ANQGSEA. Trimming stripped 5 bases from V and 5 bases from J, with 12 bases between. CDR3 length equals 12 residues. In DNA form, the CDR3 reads TGCAGCGTTCCGAGTCCCATGGAGACCCAGTACTTC. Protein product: CSVPSPMETQYF.

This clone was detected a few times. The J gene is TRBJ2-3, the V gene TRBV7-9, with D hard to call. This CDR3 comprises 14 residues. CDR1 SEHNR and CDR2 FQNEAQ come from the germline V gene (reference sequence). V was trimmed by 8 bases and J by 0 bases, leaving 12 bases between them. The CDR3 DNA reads TGTGCCAGCCCCAGAGATTCTAGCACAGATACGCAGTATTTT. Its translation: CASPRDSSTDTQYF.

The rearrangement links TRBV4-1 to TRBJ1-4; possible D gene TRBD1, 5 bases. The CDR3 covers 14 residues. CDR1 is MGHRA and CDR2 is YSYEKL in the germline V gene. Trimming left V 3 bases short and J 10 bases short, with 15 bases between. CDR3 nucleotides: TGCGCCAGCAGCCAGTTGTCGGGGGTTGGAAAACTGTTTTTT. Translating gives CASSQLSGVGKLFF.

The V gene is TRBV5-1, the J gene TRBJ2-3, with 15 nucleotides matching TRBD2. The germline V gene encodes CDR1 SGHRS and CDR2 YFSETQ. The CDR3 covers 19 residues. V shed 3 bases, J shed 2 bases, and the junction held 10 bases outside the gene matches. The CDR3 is CASSSRPWTSGGATDTQYF. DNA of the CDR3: TGCGCCAGCAGCTCCCGACCATGGACTAGCGGGGGGGCCACAGATACGCAGTATTTT.

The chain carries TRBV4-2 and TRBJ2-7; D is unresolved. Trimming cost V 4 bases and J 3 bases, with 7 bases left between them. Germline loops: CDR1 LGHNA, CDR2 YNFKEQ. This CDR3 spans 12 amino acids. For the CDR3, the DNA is TGTGCCAGCAGCCCCAGTAACTACGAGCAGTACTTC. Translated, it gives CASSPSNYEQYF.

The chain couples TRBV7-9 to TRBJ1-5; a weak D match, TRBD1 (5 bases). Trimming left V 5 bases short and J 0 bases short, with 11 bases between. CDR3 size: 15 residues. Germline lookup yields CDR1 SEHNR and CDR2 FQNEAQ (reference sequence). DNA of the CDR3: TGTGCCAGCAGCCCCCGCGGGGGTAGCAATCAGCCCCAGCATTTT. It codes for CASSPRGGSNQPQHF.

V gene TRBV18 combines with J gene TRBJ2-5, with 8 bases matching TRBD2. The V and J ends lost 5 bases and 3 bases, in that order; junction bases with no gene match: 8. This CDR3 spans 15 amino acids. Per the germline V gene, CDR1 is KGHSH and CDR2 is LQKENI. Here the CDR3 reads CASSARGGVKETQYF. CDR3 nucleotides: TGTGCCAGCTCAGCCCGGGGGGGAGTTAAAGAGACCCAGTACTTC.

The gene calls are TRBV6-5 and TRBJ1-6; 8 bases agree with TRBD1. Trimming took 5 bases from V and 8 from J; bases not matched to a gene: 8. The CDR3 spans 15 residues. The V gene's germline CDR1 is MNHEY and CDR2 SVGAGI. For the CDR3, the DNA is TGTGCCAGCAGTCCCTTCACAGGGGGGGATTCACCCCTCCACTTT. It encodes CASSPFTGGDSPLHF.

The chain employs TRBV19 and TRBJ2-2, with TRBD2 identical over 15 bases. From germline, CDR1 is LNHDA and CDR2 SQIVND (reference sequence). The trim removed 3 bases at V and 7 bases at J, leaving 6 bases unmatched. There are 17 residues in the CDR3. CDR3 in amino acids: CASSIGLAGGRLGELFF. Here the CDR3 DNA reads TGTGCCAGTAGTATCGGACTAGCGGGGGGGCGGCTCGGGGAGCTGTTTTTT.

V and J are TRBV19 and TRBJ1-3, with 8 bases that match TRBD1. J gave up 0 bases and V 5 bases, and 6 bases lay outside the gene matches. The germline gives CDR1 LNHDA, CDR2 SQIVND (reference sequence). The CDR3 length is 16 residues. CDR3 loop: CASSPRGQDSGNTIYF. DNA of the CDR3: TGTGCCAGTAGTCCCAGGGGACAGGACTCTGGAAACACCATATATTTT. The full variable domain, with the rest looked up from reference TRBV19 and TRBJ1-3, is DGGITQSPKYLFRKEGQNVTLSCEQNLNHDAMYWYRQDPGQGLRLIYYSQIVNDFQKGDIAEGYSVSREKKESFPLTVTSAQKNPTAFYLCASSPRGQDSGNTIYFGEGSWLTVV.

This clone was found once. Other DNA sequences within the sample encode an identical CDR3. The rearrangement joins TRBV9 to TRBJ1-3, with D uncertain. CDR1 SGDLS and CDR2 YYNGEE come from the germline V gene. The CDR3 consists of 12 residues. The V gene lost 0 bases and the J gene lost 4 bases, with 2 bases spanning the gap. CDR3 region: CASSVAGNTIYF. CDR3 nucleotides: TGTGCCAGCAGCGTAGCGGGAAACACCATATATTTT.

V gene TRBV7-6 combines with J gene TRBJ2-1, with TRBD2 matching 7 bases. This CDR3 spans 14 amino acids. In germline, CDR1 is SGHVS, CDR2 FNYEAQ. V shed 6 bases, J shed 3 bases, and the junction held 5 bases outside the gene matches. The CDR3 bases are TGTGCCAGCAGTGCAAGCGGGGTCTACAATGAGCAGTTCTTC. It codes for CASSASGVYNEQFF.

The DNA for the CDR3 is TGTGCCAGCAGCCGGACTACCGCGGGGACAGATACGCAGTATTTT. It yields the protein CASSRTTAGTDTQYF. The chain couples TRBV5-5 to TRBJ2-3, with a possible D match to TRBD2 (6 bases). Germline CDR1 and CDR2: SGHKS and YYEKEE (reference sequence). The V end lost 4 bases, the J end lost 3 bases, and 15 bases lay between the germline ends. This CDR3 has 15 amino acids.

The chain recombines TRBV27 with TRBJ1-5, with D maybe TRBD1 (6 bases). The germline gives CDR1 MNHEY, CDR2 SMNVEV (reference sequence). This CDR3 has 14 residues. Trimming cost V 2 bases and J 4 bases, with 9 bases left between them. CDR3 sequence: CASSLRGANQPQHF. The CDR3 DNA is TGTGCCAGCAGTTTACGGGGGGCAAATCAGCCCCAGCATTTT.

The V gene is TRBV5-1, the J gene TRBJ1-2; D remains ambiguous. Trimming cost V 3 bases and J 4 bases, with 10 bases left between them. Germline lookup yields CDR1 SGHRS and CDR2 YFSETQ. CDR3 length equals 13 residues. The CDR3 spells CASSSGGGYGYTF. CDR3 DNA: TGCGCCAGCAGCTCTGGAGGCGGCTATGGCTACACCTTC.

CDR3 protein: CASSLRLGRQGYTF. CDR3 DNA sequence: TGTGCCAGCAGCTTGAGGCTTGGTAGGCAGGGATACACCTTC. V is TRBV5-6 and J is TRBJ1-2, with D perhaps TRBD1 (5 bases). Germline CDR1 and CDR2: SGHDT and YYEEEE. Trimming pared 1 base from V and 11 bases from J, leaving 18 bases between. The CDR3 is 14 residues long.